This T cell receptor (beta chain) was obtained from a study of cytomegalovirus exposure and HLA in healthy donors. Separate from the approximately 700-subject first cohort was the roughly 120-subject validation cohort, to which the donors belonged. Profiling relied on immunoSEQ multiplex PCR, and the TCRdb table lists in-frame clones only, not all of them. There are almost 65,000 clones in the sample; roughly 91% occur only once, and around 1.7% lies in the top ten. The CDR3 covers 14 residues. Trimming removed 7 bases from V and 5 bases from J, with 17 bases in between. Germline values: CDR1 SGHVS, CDR2 FQNEAQ.

Material: PBMCs. The V gene is TRBV7-8, the J gene TRBJ2-5, with a weak D call TRBD2 (7 bases). The origin of this receptor is a young woman in good health and CMV-seronegative. CDR3 sequence (DNA): TGTGCCAGCAACGGGGGGCTCAGTGTGGAGACCCAGTACTTC. This sequence encodes CASNGGLSVETQYF.